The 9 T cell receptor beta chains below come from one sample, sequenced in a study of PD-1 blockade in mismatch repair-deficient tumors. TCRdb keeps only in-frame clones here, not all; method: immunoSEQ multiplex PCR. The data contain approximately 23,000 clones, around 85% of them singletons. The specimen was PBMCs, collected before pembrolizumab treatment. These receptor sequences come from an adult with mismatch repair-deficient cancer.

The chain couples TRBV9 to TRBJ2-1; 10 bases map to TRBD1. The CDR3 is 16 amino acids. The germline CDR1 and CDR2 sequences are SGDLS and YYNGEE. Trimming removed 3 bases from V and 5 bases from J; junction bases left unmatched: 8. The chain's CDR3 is CASSGGGQGHHNEQFF. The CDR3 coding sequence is TGTGCCAGCAGCGGAGGGGGACAGGGGCATCACAATGAGCAGTTCTTC.

The CDR3 DNA reads TGCAGCGTCGACCCAGGGACAGCTAACTATGGCTACACCTTC. Translation: CSVDPGTANYGYTF. V and J are TRBV29-1 and TRBJ1-2; TRBD1 matches 7 bases. Germline V gene data show CDR1 as SQVTM and CDR2 as ANQGSEA. Trimming cost V 6 bases and J 0 bases; bases outside gene matches: 7. CDR3 length equals 14 residues. The full variable domain, in which reference TRBV29-1 and TRBJ1-2 provide the parts outside the CDR3, is SAVISQKPSRDICQRGTSLTIQCQVDSQVTMMFWYRQQPGQSLTLIATANQGSEATYESGFVIDKFPISRPNLTFSTLTVSNMSPEDSSIYLCSVDPGTANYGYTFGSGTRLTVV.

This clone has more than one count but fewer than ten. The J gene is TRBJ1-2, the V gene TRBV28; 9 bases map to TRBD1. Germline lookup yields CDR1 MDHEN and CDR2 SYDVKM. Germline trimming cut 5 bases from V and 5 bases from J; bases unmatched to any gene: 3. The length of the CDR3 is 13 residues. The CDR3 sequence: CASSIGQGYGYTF. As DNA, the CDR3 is TGTGCCAGCAGTATCGGACAGGGGTATGGCTACACCTTC.

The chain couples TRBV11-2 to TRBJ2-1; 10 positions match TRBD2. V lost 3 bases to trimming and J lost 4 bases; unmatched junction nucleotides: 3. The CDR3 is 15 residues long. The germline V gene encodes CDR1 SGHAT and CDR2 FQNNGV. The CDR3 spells CASSFGLADYNEQFF. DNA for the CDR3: TGTGCCAGCAGCTTCGGACTAGCGGATTACAATGAGCAGTTCTTC.

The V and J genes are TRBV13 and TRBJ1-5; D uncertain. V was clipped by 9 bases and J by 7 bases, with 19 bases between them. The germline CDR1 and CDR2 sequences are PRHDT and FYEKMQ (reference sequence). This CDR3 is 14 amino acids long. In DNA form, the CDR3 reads TGTGCCAGGGACCCGGGATCTAAGGACCAGCCCCAGCATTTT. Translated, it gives CARDPGSKDQPQHF. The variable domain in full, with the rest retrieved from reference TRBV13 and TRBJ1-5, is AAGVIQSPRHLIKEKRETATLKCYPIPRHDTVYWYQQGPGQDPQFLISFYEKMQSDKGSIPDRFSAQQFSDYHSELNMSSLELGDSALYFCARDPGSKDQPQHFGDGTRLSIL.

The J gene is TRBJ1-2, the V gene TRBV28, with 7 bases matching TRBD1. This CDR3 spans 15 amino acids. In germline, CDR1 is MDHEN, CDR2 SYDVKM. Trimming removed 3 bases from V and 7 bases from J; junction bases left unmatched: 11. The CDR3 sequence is CASSFGIEGASGYTF. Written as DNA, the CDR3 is TGTGCCAGCAGTTTCGGGATTGAGGGGGCGTCTGGCTACACCTTC.

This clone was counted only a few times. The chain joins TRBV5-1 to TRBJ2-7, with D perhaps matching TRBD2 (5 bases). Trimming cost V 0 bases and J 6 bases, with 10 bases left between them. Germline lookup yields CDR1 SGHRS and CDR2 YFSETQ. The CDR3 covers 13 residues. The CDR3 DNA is TGCGCCAGCAGCTTGGAGCGGAGAAGCGAGCAGTACTTC. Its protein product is CASSLERRSEQYF.

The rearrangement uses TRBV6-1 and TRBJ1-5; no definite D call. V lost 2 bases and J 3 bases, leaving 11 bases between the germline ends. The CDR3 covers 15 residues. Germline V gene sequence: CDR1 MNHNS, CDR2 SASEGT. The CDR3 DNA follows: TGTGCCAGCAGTGAAAGTGGGCAGTACAATCAGCCCCAGCATTTT. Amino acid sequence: CASSESGQYNQPQHF.

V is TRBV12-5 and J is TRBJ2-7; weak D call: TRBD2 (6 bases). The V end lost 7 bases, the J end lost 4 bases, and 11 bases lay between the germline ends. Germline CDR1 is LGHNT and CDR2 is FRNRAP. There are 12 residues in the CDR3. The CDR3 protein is CASAAGRYEQYF. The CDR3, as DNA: TGTGCTAGTGCCGCGGGGCGGTACGAGCAGTACTTC.